Shown below are 17 T cell receptor beta chains from a single sample sequenced in a study of CXCR3-negative and CXCR3-positive naive CD8 T cells. UMI labels and 5' RACE were used to prepare the TRB cDNA libraries. TCRdb reprocessed the 5' RACE reads, keeping one entry per CDR3 protein, no DNA. The sample table includes 100,000 to 150,000 distinct CDR3 sequences. Source material: naive CXCR3- CD8+ T cells from blood. The subset here: CD45RO-CCR7+CD27+CD95- naive CD8+ T cells lacking CXCR3 (TNR3-). The receptor set was obtained from a human donor in good health. Some clones in this sample may be carry-over from other donors' samples.

This sequence joins TRBV6-6 and TRBJ1-1. The CDR3 is 14 residues long. CDR1 and CDR2 from the germline V gene are MNHNY and SVGAGI (reference sequence). Here the CDR3 reads CASSESLMNTEAFF.

The CDR3 sequence is CASSLTSPYNEQFF. The chain recombines TRBV7-8 with TRBJ2-1. The CDR3 has 14 amino acids. Germline V gene data show CDR1 as SGHVS and CDR2 as FQNEAQ.

The J gene is TRBJ2-2, the V gene TRBV2; TCRdb calls TRBD2, which cannot be checked without DNA. The CDR3 extends over 16 amino acids. Germline loops: CDR1 SNHLY, CDR2 FYNNEI. This chain's CDR3 is CASKSMEGANTGELFF.

The rearrangement uses TRBV4-1 and TRBJ1-2; TCRdb's assignment of TRBD1 cannot be checked, as there is no DNA. Per the germline V gene, CDR1 is MGHRA and CDR2 is YSYEKL. This CDR3 comprises 16 residues. CDR3 region: CASSPRTELANYGYTF.

The V gene is TRBV7-2, the J gene TRBJ2-7; TCRdb's D call, TRBD1, is unchecked because there is no DNA. This CDR3 has 16 residues. From germline, CDR1 is SGHTA and CDR2 FQGNSA. The CDR3 loop reads CASSPTRGAGAYEQYF.

The gene calls are TRBV2 and TRBJ2-7; TCRdb's D call, TRBD1, is unchecked because there is no DNA. Germline values: CDR1 SNHLY, CDR2 FYNNEI. This CDR3 region has 15 residues. CDR3: CASSQTGGDSYEQYF.

The chain uses TRBV10-1 and TRBJ2-3; as DNA is missing, the TRBD1 call by TCRdb cannot be tested. This CDR3 has 20 residues. CDR1 is WNHNN and CDR2 is SYGVQD in the germline V gene (reference sequence). CDR3 region: CASNLEGSGGGRTSTDTQYF.

The chain combines TRBV5-1 with TRBJ2-1. CDR3 length: 11 residues. Per the germline V gene, CDR1 is SGHRS and CDR2 is YFSETQ. The CDR3 loop reads CASSFTGEQFF.

The gene calls are TRBV27 and TRBJ2-1; TCRdb's assignment of TRBD1 cannot be checked, as there is no DNA. The CDR3 runs to 16 residues. Germline V lookup: CDR1 MNHEY, CDR2 SMNVEV (reference sequence). CDR3 region: CASSFSGATAGDEQFF.

The rearrangement uses TRBV27 and TRBJ2-6; checking the TCRdb D call of TRBD2 is not possible without DNA. CDR3 size: 16 residues. The germline V gene has CDR1 MNHEY and CDR2 SMNVEV (reference sequence). The CDR3 loop is CASWSGRDSGANVLTF.

The chain has TRBV10-1 and TRBJ2-3; the D gene TCRdb calls, TRBD2, cannot be checked with no DNA. CDR3 length: 17 amino acids. CDR1 and CDR2 from the germline V gene are WNHNN and SYGVQD (reference sequence). The chain's CDR3 is CASSESHEMVGGDTQYF.

The chain links TRBV4-1 to TRBJ2-7; the D gene TCRdb calls, TRBD1, cannot be checked with no DNA. Germline values: CDR1 MGHRA, CDR2 YSYEKL. The CDR3 is made up of 16 amino acids. The CDR3 protein is CASSQDPGTGVYEQYF.

The chain links TRBV28 to TRBJ2-5; without DNA, the TCRdb call of TRBD1 cannot be checked. This CDR3 is built from 14 residues. CDR1 and CDR2 from the germline V gene are MDHEN and SYDVKM. The CDR3 here is CASSPDRDQETQYF.

The chain combines TRBV7-9 with TRBJ2-1; TCRdb lists TRBD1, though no DNA is available to test this call. The CDR3 runs to 12 residues. The germline CDR1 and CDR2 sequences are SEHNR and FQNEAQ (reference sequence). This CDR3 is CASSLEGLEQFF.

The chain links TRBV6-2 or TRBV6-3 to TRBJ2-7; absent DNA, TCRdb's TRBD1 call cannot be checked. Germline assignment: CDR1 MNHEY and CDR2 SVGEGT. This CDR3 region has 15 residues. The chain's CDR3 is CASSYSDRQNYEQYF.

J is TRBJ1-1 and V is TRBV29-1. This CDR3 contains 11 residues. Germline CDR1 reads SQVTM; CDR2 reads ANQGSEA. The chain's CDR3 is CSGLANTEAFF.

The chain joins TRBV19 to TRBJ2-5; no DNA is available, so the TRBD2 call from TCRdb remains unchecked. The CDR3 has 15 amino acids. Looked up from germline, CDR1 is LNHDA and CDR2 is SQIVND (reference sequence). The CDR3 spells CASSIREGGEKTQYF.